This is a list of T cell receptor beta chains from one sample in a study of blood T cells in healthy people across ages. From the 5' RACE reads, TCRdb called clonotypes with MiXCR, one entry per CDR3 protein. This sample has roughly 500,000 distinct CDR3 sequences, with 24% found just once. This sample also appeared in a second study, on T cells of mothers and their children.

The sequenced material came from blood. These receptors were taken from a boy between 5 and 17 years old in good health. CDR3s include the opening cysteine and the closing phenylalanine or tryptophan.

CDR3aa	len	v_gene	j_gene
CAISEGGGQAFF	12	TRBV10-3	TRBJ1-1
CASSDGGRGNYEQYF	15	TRBV12-3/TRBV12-4	NA
CASSYSGLAREGVKNIQYF	19	TRBV6-2/TRBV6-3	TRBJ2-4
CASSQEGQGVSNEQFF	16	TRBV4-2	NA
CASSQGGTSGRSADTQYF	18	TRBV4-3	TRBJ2-3
CASSYTDTRGELFF	14	TRBV28	TRBJ2-2
CASSVLTSGSSYEQYF	16	TRBV2	TRBJ2-7
CASKTDGASPGTDTQYF	17	TRBV2	TRBJ2-3
CSVDQGDRVSTDTQYF	16	TRBV29-1	TRBJ2-3
CASSPRSGRRDEQFF	15	TRBV28	TRBJ2-1
CASSLASGLNEQYF	14	TRBV5-6	TRBJ2-7
CASSPGQGAPNEQFF	15	TRBV5-1	NA
CASSPLASGSFYEQYF	16	TRBV18	TRBJ2-7
CASRLAGLQETQYF	14	TRBV6-1	TRBJ2-5
CASSLVNHQFF	11	TRBV5-5	NA
CSARDPRLTTYEQYF	15	TRBV20-1	TRBJ2-7
CASSTERDRVGSAKNIQYF	19	TRBV7-2	TRBJ2-4
CASANGRGGQTLYGYTF	17	TRBV7-2	TRBJ1-2
CASSRGSGVSYNEQFF	16	TRBV11-3	TRBJ2-1
CASSYAPGQGADTQYF	16	TRBV6-2/TRBV6-3	TRBJ2-3
CASSPRLAHTGKNIQYF	17	TRBV27	TRBJ2-4
CASSLGLGGWGEQYF	15	TRBV7-9	NA
CASSLSAVKETQYF	14	TRBV5-1	TRBJ2-5
CASSPSGTGYFYIQYF	16	TRBV12-3/TRBV12-4	TRBJ2-4
CASSIPGTGVGANVLTF	17	TRBV21-1	TRBJ2-6
CASSLGTGLNEKLFF	15	TRBV27	TRBJ1-4
CASSQDQTAGANVLTF	16	TRBV4-3	TRBJ2-6
CSARGSTGELFF	12	TRBV20-1	TRBJ2-2
CASSETGPKSYEQYF	15	TRBV28	TRBJ2-7
CATGRRGYYEQYF	13	TRBV6-1	TRBJ2-7
CASSRPDGEVNIQYF	15	TRBV5-1	TRBJ2-4
CASSSDRDRVYYEQYF	16	TRBV27	NA
CASAQTISGGKSDGYTF	17	TRBV7-2	TRBJ1-2
CASSAGGRVNTEAFF	15	TRBV5-1	TRBJ1-1
CATSDGSKNIQYF	13	TRBV24-1	TRBJ2-4
CAASRSGVSSTQYF	14	TRBV6-5	TRBJ2-5
CASSQAGVNGYTF	13	TRBV3-1	TRBJ1-2
CATHDPGQVRSDTEAFF	17	TRBV6-2/TRBV6-3	TRBJ1-1
CASSFSQLAKVKYEQYF	17	TRBV28	TRBJ2-7
CASRSSLGQGFEQYF	15	TRBV3-1	TRBJ2-7
CASSLRQLTGELFF	14	TRBV12-3/TRBV12-4	TRBJ2-2
CASSLASDDRTDTQYF	16	TRBV5-4	TRBJ2-3
CASTNSGSGYTF	12	TRBV7-2	TRBJ1-2
CSVAKGGNTEAFF	13	TRBV29-1	TRBJ1-1
CASSSGQPYEQYF	13	TRBV18	TRBJ2-7